The 20 T cell receptor beta chains reported below all come from one sample, sequenced in a study of blood T cell repertoires in COVID-19. Produced via immunoSEQ multiplex PCR; TCRdb's table is partial and in-frame only. The table has 250,000 to 350,000 clones, 90% seen once. Source material: PBMCs or T cells enriched from blood (not recorded which). Receptor source: a woman between 18 and 29 years old with acute COVID-19.

The J gene is TRBJ2-1, the V gene TRBV6-2 or TRBV6-3, with TRBD1 matching over 11 bases. V dropped 2 bases and J dropped 0; count of bases not matched to a gene: 12. Looked up from germline, CDR1 is MNHEY and CDR2 is SVGEGT. The CDR3 consists of 20 residues. The CDR3 region is CASSYEGDRGSSGSYNEQFF. The CDR3 bases are TGTGCCAGCAGTTACGAGGGGGACAGGGGGTCTAGCGGCTCCTACAATGAGCAGTTCTTC.

The chain joins TRBV27 to TRBJ2-1; possibly TRBD2 for D (6 bases). V dropped 3 bases and J dropped 6 bases, with 12 bases sitting between them. CDR3 size: 14 residues. Germline assignment: CDR1 MNHEY and CDR2 SMNVEV (reference sequence). CDR3 loop: CASSFRSGSNEQFF. CDR3 coding DNA: TGTGCCAGCAGTTTTCGGTCCGGGAGCAATGAGCAGTTCTTC.

This rearrangement joins TRBV7-2 to TRBJ2-1; 7 bases align to TRBD2. CDR3 length: 14 residues. The germline gives CDR1 SGHTA, CDR2 FQGNSA. The V and J ends lost 10 bases and 10 bases, in that order; junction bases with no gene match: 16. Here the CDR3 DNA reads TGTGCCATCGAAAGGCTAGCGGAGGGGTGGGAGCAGTTCTTC. Residues: CAIERLAEGWEQFF.

The chain combines TRBV7-8 with TRBJ2-2; 8 bases align to TRBD1. This CDR3 region has 15 residues. The ends lost 8 bases at V and 4 bases at J; junction bases unmatched: 9. Germline-derived CDR1 and CDR2 are SGHVS and FQNEAQ. This chain's CDR3 is CASDPDRVGTGELFF. In nucleotides, the CDR3 is TGTGCCAGCGATCCGGACAGGGTGGGCACCGGGGAGCTGTTTTTT. The full variable domain, in which reference TRBV7-8 and TRBJ2-2 provide the parts outside the CDR3, is GAGVSQSPRYKVAKRGQDVALRCDPISGHVSLFWYQQALGQGPEFLTYFQNEAQLDKSGLPSDRFFAERPEGSVSTLKIQRTQQEDSAVYLCASDPDRVGTGELFFGEGSRLTVL.

This clone occurred a few times. Other DNA sequences of this sample code for an identical CDR3. V usage is TRBV6-5 and J usage is TRBJ2-7; 7 bases fit TRBD1. J was trimmed by 2 bases and V by 2 bases; bases with no gene match: 6. CDR1 is MNHEY, CDR2 SVGAGI, per germline. CDR3 length equals 15 residues. This chain's CDR3 is CASSYLGQGAYEQYF. As DNA, the CDR3 is TGTGCCAGCAGTTACCTTGGGCAGGGGGCCTACGAGCAGTACTTC.

The rearrangement uses TRBV30 and TRBJ1-5; 10 bases fit TRBD1. Germline assignment: CDR1 GTSNPN and CDR2 SVGIG (reference sequence). With 5 bases clipped from V and 6 bases from J, the junction kept 4 bases outside the gene matches. The CDR3 loop spans 13 amino acids. The CDR3: CAWGRTGGQPQHF. Here the CDR3 DNA reads TGTGCCTGGGGGAGGACAGGGGGTCAGCCCCAGCATTTT.

The rearrangement joins TRBV5-1 to TRBJ2-5; D gene unclear. The CDR3 contains 12 residues. Germline lookup yields CDR1 SGHRS and CDR2 YFSETQ. The V gene lost 3 bases and the J gene lost 4 bases, with 7 bases spanning the gap. CDR3 protein: CASSSSGETQYF. The CDR3 DNA is TGCGCCAGCAGCTCATCAGGAGAGACCCAGTACTTC.

This clone was seen only once. The rearrangement uses TRBV4-3 and TRBJ2-5, with 8 bases lining up with TRBD1. Germline V gene lookup returns CDR1 LGHNA and CDR2 YSLEER. V trimming: 0 bases; J trimming: 4 bases; junction bases outside the gene matches: 7. The CDR3 extends over 16 amino acids. The CDR3 protein is CASSQEAYRGSETQYF. The DNA of the CDR3 is TGCGCCAGCAGCCAAGAGGCCTACAGGGGGTCAGAGACCCAGTACTTC.

The J gene is TRBJ1-4, the V gene TRBV5-1, with 7 bases identical to TRBD1. Looked up from germline, CDR1 is SGHRS and CDR2 is YFSETQ. V shed 4 bases and J 0 bases; nucleotides not matched to a gene: 9. The CDR3 is made up of 17 amino acids. The CDR3 is CASSHTGTVATNEKLFF. Here the CDR3 DNA reads TGCGCCAGCAGCCACACCGGGACAGTCGCAACTAATGAAAAACTGTTTTTT.

This clone was counted once. The chain recombines TRBV4-3 with TRBJ2-1; 7 bases map to TRBD1. Germline V lookup: CDR1 LGHNA, CDR2 YSLEER. V dropped 5 bases and J dropped 2; count of bases not matched to a gene: 6. This CDR3 comprises 15 residues. The CDR3 here is CASSSGTATYNEQFF. CDR3 coding DNA: TGCGCCAGCAGCTCCGGGACAGCAACCTACAATGAGCAGTTCTTC.

This chain joins TRBV29-1 and TRBJ2-1, with 11 nucleotides matching TRBD2. After removal of 7 bases from V and 6 bases from J, the junction contained 5 bases not matched to a gene. Germline CDR1 SQVTM, CDR2 ANQGSEA. CDR3 length: 13 amino acids. The CDR3: CSAVTSGSNEQFF. Written as DNA, the CDR3 is TGCAGCGCGGTCACTAGCGGGAGCAATGAGCAGTTCTTC.

V gene TRBV3-1 (or the pseudogene TRBV3-2) combines with J gene TRBJ2-2, with 7 bases fitting TRBD1. This CDR3 comprises 16 residues. The germline gives CDR1 LGHDT, CDR2 YNNKEL (reference sequence). V was clipped by 5 bases and J by 3 bases; unmatched bases: 9. This chain's CDR3 is CASSTGAGRYTGELFF. In DNA, the CDR3 is TGTGCCAGCAGCACAGGGGCAGGACGCTACACCGGGGAGCTGTTTTTT.

The chain recombines TRBV2 with TRBJ1-1; the D is unclear. Between the trimmed V and J ends, which lost 7 bases and 8 bases, there was a span of 23 bases. CDR3 length: 15 residues. Germline loops: CDR1 SNHLY, CDR2 FYNNEI. The CDR3, as DNA: TGTGCCAGCAACACTTTAGGTGACATTGACCAAGAAGCTTTCTTT. Residues: CASNTLGDIDQEAFF. Complete variable domain (other parts from reference TRBV2 and TRBJ1-1): EPEVTQTPSHQVTQMGQEVILRCVPISNHLYFYWYRQILGQKVEFLVSFYNNEISEKSEIFDDQFSVERPDGSNFTLKIRSTKLEDSAMYFCASNTLGDIDQEAFFGQGTRLTVV.

This rearrangement joins TRBV4-2 to TRBJ1-3; possible D gene TRBD1, 5 bases. The CDR3 has 16 amino acids. The V end was cut by 1 base, the J end by 1 base, with 11 bases between. CDR1 LGHNA and CDR2 YNFKEQ come from the germline V gene. CDR3 sequence reads: CASSQGREISGNTIYF. The CDR3 coding sequence is TGTGCCAGCAGCCAAGGCAGGGAAATATCTGGAAACACCATATATTTT.

The chain joins TRBV19 to TRBJ2-1, with D tentatively TRBD2 (5 bases). V gave up 6 bases and J gave up 6 bases, with 15 bases separating them. Germline values: CDR1 LNHDA, CDR2 SQIVND (reference sequence). The CDR3 is made up of 14 amino acids. This CDR3 is CASSPSFLSNEQFF. DNA for the CDR3: TGTGCCAGTAGCCCTAGCTTTTTATCCAATGAGCAGTTCTTC.

V usage is TRBV5-1 and J usage is TRBJ2-6; 7 nucleotides agree with TRBD1. Trimming took 4 bases from V and 0 from J; bases not matched to a gene: 10. The CDR3 contains 18 residues. Germline V gene data show CDR1 as SGHRS and CDR2 as YFSETQ. The CDR3 DNA follows: TGCGCCAGCAGCAACCGACAGGGCGCGGTCTCTGGGGCCAACGTCCTGACTTTC. This encodes CASSNRQGAVSGANVLTF.

V usage is TRBV11-3 and J usage is TRBJ2-1, with 10 bases that match TRBD2. Germline values: CDR1 SGHNT, CDR2 YENEEA. V was pared by 5 bases and J by 8 bases, with 6 bases of the junction left unmatched. The CDR3 consists of 14 residues. The CDR3 is CASSISSGSHEQFF. Written as DNA, the CDR3 is TGTGCCAGCAGCATCTCTAGCGGGAGCCATGAGCAGTTCTTC.

The rearrangement links TRBV5-5 to TRBJ1-5; D uncertain. The CDR3 runs 13 residues. The V gene's germline CDR1 is SGHKS and CDR2 YYEKEE (reference sequence). V was trimmed by 4 bases and J by 7 bases, leaving 12 bases between them. The CDR3 DNA is TGTGCCAGCAGCCCCTCCGGTTTACAGCCCCAGCATTTT. It codes for CASSPSGLQPQHF.

Written as DNA, the CDR3 is TGTGCCAGTAGTATCTTGACAGGACGAATGAACACTGAAGCTTTCTTT. It encodes CASSILTGRMNTEAFF. The chain employs TRBV19 and TRBJ1-1, with TRBD1 as a possible D gene (6 bases). The CDR3 consists of 16 residues. V was cut by 3 bases and J by 0 bases, with 14 bases left in between. The germline CDR1 and CDR2 sequences are LNHDA and SQIVND (reference sequence).

The chain is built from TRBV5-6 and TRBJ2-6, with D tentatively TRBD1 (6 bases). The CDR3 totals 16 residues. The V and J ends lost 5 bases and 0 bases respectively, with 12 bases between them. CDR1 is SGHDT, CDR2 YYEEEE, per germline. CDR3 amino acids: CASRLDRASGANVLTF. CDR3 nucleotides: TGTGCCAGCAGACTGGACAGAGCCTCTGGGGCCAACGTCCTGACTTTC.